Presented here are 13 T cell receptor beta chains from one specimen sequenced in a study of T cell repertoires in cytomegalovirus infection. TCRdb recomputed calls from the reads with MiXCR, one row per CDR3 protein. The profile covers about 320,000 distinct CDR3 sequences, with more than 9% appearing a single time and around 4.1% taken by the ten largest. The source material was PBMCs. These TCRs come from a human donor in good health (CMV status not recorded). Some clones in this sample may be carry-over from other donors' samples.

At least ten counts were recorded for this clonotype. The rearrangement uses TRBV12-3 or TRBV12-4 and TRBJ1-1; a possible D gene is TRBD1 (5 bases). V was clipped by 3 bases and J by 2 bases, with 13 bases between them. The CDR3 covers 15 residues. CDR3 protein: CASSLAVGHNTEAFF. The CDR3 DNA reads TGTGCCAGCAGTTTGGCCGTAGGACATAACACTGAAGCTTTCTTT.

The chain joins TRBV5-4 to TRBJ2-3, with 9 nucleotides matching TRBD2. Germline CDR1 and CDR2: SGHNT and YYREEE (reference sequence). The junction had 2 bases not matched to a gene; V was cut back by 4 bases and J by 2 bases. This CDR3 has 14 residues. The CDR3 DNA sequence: TGTGCCAGCAGCCGGACTAGCGCCACAGATACGCAGTATTTT. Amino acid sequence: CASSRTSATDTQYF.

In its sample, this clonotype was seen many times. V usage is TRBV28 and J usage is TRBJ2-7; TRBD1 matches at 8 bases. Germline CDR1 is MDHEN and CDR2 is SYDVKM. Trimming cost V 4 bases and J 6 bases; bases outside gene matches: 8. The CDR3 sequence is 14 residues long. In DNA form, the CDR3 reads TGTGCCAGCAGTTCCAGGACAGGGTTGTTCGAGCAGTACTTC. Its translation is CASSSRTGLFEQYF.

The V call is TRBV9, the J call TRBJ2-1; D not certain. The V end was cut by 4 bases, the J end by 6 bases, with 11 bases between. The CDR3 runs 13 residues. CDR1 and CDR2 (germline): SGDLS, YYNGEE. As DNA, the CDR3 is TGTGCCAGCAGCCCTCGAGGCCTCAATGAGCAGTTCTTC. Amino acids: CASSPRGLNEQFF.

The DNA for the CDR3 is TGTGCCAGCAGCCTAAGGGGGGTCAACTACGAGCAGTACTTC. Translating it yields CASSLRGVNYEQYF. The chain combines TRBV4-2 with TRBJ2-7; D is possibly TRBD1 or TRBD2 (6 bases each). Deletions cut 4 bases from V and 3 bases from J, with 13 bases between. The CDR3 spans 14 residues. The germline V gene encodes CDR1 LGHNA and CDR2 YNFKEQ.

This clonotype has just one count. Here the CDR3 DNA reads TGTGCCAGCAGTTGGGGGTCGAACACTGAAGCTTTCTTT. It translates to CASSWGSNTEAFF. The rearrangement links TRBV27 to TRBJ1-1; perhaps TRBD1 as D (5 bases). With 4 bases removed from V and 1 base from J, the gap between germline ends came to 7 bases. Germline-derived CDR1 and CDR2 are MNHEY and SMNVEV (reference sequence). The CDR3 totals 13 residues.

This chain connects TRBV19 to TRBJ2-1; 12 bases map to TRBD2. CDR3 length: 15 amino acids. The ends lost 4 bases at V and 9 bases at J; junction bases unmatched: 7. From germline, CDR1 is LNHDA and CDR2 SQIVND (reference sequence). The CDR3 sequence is CASSTLAGGSGEQFF. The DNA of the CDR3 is TGTGCCAGTAGTACACTAGCGGGGGGCAGCGGTGAGCAGTTCTTC.

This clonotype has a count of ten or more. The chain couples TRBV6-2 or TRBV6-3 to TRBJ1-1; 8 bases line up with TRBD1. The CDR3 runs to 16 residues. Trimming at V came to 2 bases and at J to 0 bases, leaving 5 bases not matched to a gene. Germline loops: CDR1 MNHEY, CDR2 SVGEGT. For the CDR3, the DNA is TGTGCCAGCAGTTACACCGACAGGGGACTGAACACTGAAGCTTTCTTT. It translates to CASSYTDRGLNTEAFF.

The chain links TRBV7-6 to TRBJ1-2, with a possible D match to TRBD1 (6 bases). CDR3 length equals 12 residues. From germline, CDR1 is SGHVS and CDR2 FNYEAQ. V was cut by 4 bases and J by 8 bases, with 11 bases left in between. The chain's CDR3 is CASSSHRDGYTF. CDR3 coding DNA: TGTGCCAGCAGCTCCCACAGGGACGGCTACACCTTC.

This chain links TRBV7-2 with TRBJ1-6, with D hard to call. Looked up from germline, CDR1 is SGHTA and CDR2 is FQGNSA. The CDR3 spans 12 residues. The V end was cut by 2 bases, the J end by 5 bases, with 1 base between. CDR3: CASSLNNSPLHF. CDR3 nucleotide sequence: TGTGCCAGCAGCTTAAATAATTCACCCCTCCACTTT.

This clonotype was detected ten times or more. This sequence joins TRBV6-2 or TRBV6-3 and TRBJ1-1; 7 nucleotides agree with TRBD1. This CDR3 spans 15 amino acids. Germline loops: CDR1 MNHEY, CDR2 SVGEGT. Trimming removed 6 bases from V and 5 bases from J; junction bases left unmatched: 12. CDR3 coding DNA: TGTGCCAGCAGCCCTGGCCGGGACAGAAAAACTGAAGCTTTCTTT. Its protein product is CASSPGRDRKTEAFF.

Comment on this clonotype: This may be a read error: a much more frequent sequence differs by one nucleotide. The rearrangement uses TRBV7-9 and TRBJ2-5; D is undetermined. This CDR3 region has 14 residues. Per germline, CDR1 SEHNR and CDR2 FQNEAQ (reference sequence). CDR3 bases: TGTGCCAGCAGCTTAGTCCCCGGAATAGAGGCCCAGTACTTC. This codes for CASSLVPGIEAQYF.

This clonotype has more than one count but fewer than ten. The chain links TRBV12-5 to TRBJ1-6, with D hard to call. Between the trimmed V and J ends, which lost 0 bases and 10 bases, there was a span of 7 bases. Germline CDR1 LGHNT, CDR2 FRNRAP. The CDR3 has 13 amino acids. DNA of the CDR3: TGTGCTAGTGGTTTGGTACAGCAGTCACCCCTCCACTTT. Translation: CASGLVQQSPLHF.